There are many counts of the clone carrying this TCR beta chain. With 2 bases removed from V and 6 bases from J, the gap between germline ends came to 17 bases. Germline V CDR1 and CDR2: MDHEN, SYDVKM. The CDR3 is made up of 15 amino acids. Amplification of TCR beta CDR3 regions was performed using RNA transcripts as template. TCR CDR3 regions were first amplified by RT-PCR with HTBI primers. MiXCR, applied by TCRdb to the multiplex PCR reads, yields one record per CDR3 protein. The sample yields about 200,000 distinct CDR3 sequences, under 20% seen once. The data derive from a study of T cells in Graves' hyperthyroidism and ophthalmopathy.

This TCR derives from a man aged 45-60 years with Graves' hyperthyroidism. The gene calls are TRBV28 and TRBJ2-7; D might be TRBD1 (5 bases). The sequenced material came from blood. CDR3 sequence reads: CASSLNSDNLGEQYF. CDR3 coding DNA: TGTGCCAGCAGTTTAAATTCGGACAATCTTGGCGAGCAGTACTTC.